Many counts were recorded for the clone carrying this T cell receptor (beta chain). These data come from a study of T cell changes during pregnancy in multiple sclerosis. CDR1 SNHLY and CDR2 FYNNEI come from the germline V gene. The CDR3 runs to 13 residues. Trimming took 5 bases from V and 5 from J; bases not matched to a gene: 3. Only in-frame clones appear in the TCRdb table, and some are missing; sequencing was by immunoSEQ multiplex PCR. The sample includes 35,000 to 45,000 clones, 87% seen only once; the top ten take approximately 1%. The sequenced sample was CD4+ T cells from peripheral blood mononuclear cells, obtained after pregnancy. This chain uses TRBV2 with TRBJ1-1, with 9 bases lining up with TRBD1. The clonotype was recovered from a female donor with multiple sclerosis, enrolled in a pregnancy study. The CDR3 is CASSSTGGTEAFF. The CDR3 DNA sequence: TGTGCCAGCAGTTCGACAGGGGGTACTGAAGCTTTCTTT. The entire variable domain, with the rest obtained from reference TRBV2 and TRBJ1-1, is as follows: EPEVTQTPSHQVTQMGQEVILRCVPISNHLYFYWYRQILGQKVEFLVSFYNNEISEKSEIFDDQFSVERPDGSNFTLKIRSTKLEDSAMYFCASSSTGGTEAFFGQGTRLTVV.